A selection of T cell receptor beta chains follows, all from one sample in a study of siplizumab effects on memory and regulatory T cells. Profiling relied on immunoSEQ multiplex PCR, and the TCRdb table lists in-frame clones only, not all of them. The data hold approximately 120,000 clones, with about 90% observed a single time. The sequenced sample consisted of Tregs sorted from blood. The receptors come from a human donor in good health. The CDR3 runs from the conserved cysteine through the conserved F or W. A D gene is named only where the DNA matches it firmly. Rows may omit the clone size; those that give it use once, few, many or a size class.

V gene: TRBV27; J gene: TRBJ2-7; clone size: NA; D gene: NA; CDR3 protein: CASGGVDSYEQYF; CDR3 DNA: TGTGCCAGCGGCGGGGTCGACTCCTACGAGCAGTACTTC
V gene: TRBV28; J gene: TRBJ1-5; clone size: NA; D gene: NA; CDR3 protein: CASRTDFQLPQHF; CDR3 DNA: TGTGCCAGCCGGACAGATTTCCAATTGCCCCAGCATTTT
V gene: TRBV19; J gene: TRBJ1-2; clone size: NA; D gene: NA; CDR3 protein: CASSNLRATNYGYTF; CDR3 DNA: TGTGCCAGTAGTAATCTCAGGGCCACAAACTATGGCTACACCTTC
V gene: TRBV18; J gene: TRBJ2-7; clone size: once; D gene: TRBD2; CDR3 protein: CASSRGGVAYEQYF; CDR3 DNA: TGTGCCAGCTCACGGGGGGGGGTCGCCTACGAGCAGTACTTC
V gene: TRBV5-1; J gene: TRBJ2-1; clone size: NA; D gene: NA; CDR3 protein: CASSLGGYSYNEQFF; CDR3 DNA: TGCGCCAGCAGCTTGGGGGGTTATTCCTACAATGAGCAGTTCTTC
V gene: TRBV2; J gene: TRBJ1-2; clone size: NA; D gene: TRBD1; CDR3 protein: CARIRQGGYGYTF; CDR3 DNA: TGTGCCAGGATACGACAGGGCGGCTATGGCTACACCTTC
V gene: TRBV6-5; J gene: TRBJ2-5; clone size: NA; D gene: NA; CDR3 protein: CASKFQGGETQYF; CDR3 DNA: TGTGCCAGCAAATTCCAAGGAGGAGAGACCCAGTACTTC
V gene: TRBV19; J gene: TRBJ2-3; clone size: NA; D gene: TRBD2; CDR3 protein: CASSRAGATDTQYF; CDR3 DNA: TGTGCCAGTAGCCGAGCGGGGGCAACAGATACGCAGTATTTT
V gene: TRBV6-6; J gene: TRBJ1-4; clone size: NA; D gene: NA; CDR3 protein: CASSVSGTSTEKLFF; CDR3 DNA: TGTGCCAGCAGTGTCTCCGGGACATCTACGGAAAAACTGTTTTTT
V gene: TRBV10-3; J gene: TRBJ2-3; clone size: NA; D gene: NA; CDR3 protein: CATSQGLYTTDTQYF; CDR3 DNA: TGTGCCACCTCACAAGGACTATATACCACAGATACGCAGTATTTT
V gene: TRBV25-1; J gene: TRBJ2-5; clone size: NA; D gene: TRBD2; CDR3 protein: CASGKRRGDETQYF; CDR3 DNA: TGTGCCAGTGGCAAACGACGGGGGGACGAGACCCAGTACTTC
V gene: TRBV5-1; J gene: TRBJ2-7; clone size: NA; D gene: TRBD1; CDR3 protein: CASSPGTGPIYEQYF; CDR3 DNA: TGCGCCAGCAGCCCCGGGACAGGGCCTATCTACGAGCAGTACTTC
V gene: TRBV7-2; J gene: TRBJ1-2; clone size: NA; D gene: NA; CDR3 protein: CASSDYRVNYGYTF; CDR3 DNA: TGTGCCAGCAGCGACTACAGGGTAAACTATGGCTACACCTTC
V gene: TRBV30; J gene: TRBJ2-3; clone size: NA; D gene: NA; CDR3 protein: CAWKWGGDTQYF; CDR3 DNA: TGTGCCTGGAAGTGGGGAGGAGATACGCAGTATTTT
V gene: TRBV19; J gene: TRBJ2-1; clone size: NA; D gene: TRBD2; CDR3 protein: CASSSGRRYGNEQFF; CDR3 DNA: TGTGCCAGTAGTAGCGGGAGGAGGTACGGCAATGAGCAGTTCTTC
V gene: TRBV6-1; J gene: TRBJ1-1; clone size: once; D gene: NA; CDR3 protein: CASSTRLGLNTEAFF; CDR3 DNA: TGTGCCAGCAGTACCCGACTAGGATTGAACACTGAAGCTTTCTTT
V gene: TRBV19; J gene: TRBJ2-3; clone size: NA; D gene: NA; CDR3 protein: CASSIYGLSTDTQYF; CDR3 DNA: TGTGCCAGTAGTATCTACGGACTAAGCACAGATACGCAGTATTTT
V gene: TRBV9; J gene: TRBJ2-6; clone size: NA; D gene: NA; CDR3 protein: CASSYRGVLTF; CDR3 DNA: TGTGCCAGCAGTTATAGGGGCGTCCTGACTTTC
V gene: TRBV7-2; J gene: TRBJ2-7; clone size: NA; D gene: TRBD1; CDR3 protein: CASSLGGTGTSEQYF; CDR3 DNA: TGTGCCAGCAGCTTAGGTGGGACAGGGACCAGCGAGCAGTACTTC
V gene: TRBV19; J gene: TRBJ1-2; clone size: NA; D gene: NA; CDR3 protein: CASMPGRRYGYTF; CDR3 DNA: TGTGCCAGTATGCCGGGGCGAAGGTATGGCTACACCTTC
V gene: TRBV29-1; J gene: TRBJ2-7; clone size: NA; D gene: NA; CDR3 protein: CSVPSGLREQYF; CDR3 DNA: TGCAGCGTCCCCTCAGGGCTTCGAGAGCAGTACTTC
V gene: TRBV5-1; J gene: TRBJ2-1; clone size: NA; D gene: NA; CDR3 protein: CASSSGLPSSYNEQFF; CDR3 DNA: TGCGCCAGCAGCTCGGGACTTCCGAGCTCCTACAATGAGCAGTTCTTC
V gene: TRBV4-1; J gene: TRBJ2-6; clone size: once; D gene: NA; CDR3 protein: CASSGSSSRSGANVLTF; CDR3 DNA: TGCGCCAGCAGCGGGTCCAGTTCCCGATCTGGGGCCAACGTCCTGACTTTC
V gene: TRBV21-1; J gene: TRBJ1-2; clone size: NA; D gene: NA; CDR3 protein: CASSKRRTGAYGYTF; CDR3 DNA: TGTGCCAGCAGCAAACGGAGGACAGGGGCCTACGGCTACACCTTC
V gene: TRBV6-5; J gene: TRBJ1-2; clone size: NA; D gene: NA; CDR3 protein: CASSYRSANTYGYTF; CDR3 DNA: TGTGCCAGCAGTTACCGGTCAGCGAATACCTATGGCTACACCTTC
V gene: TRBV5-1; J gene: TRBJ2-2; clone size: once; D gene: NA; CDR3 protein: CASSLPGGTGELFF; CDR3 DNA: TGCGCCAGCAGCCTCCCCGGGGGCACCGGGGAGCTGTTTTTT
V gene: TRBV10-3; J gene: TRBJ1-2; clone size: NA; D gene: TRBD1; CDR3 protein: CAISERDRGYYGYTF; CDR3 DNA: TGTGCCATCAGTGAGAGGGACAGGGGTTACTATGGCTACACCTTC
V gene: TRBV27; J gene: TRBJ2-7; clone size: NA; D gene: TRBD2; CDR3 protein: CASSLLRREGHEQYF; CDR3 DNA: TGTGCCAGCAGTTTGTTACGCAGGGAGGGTCACGAGCAGTACTTC
V gene: TRBV25-1; J gene: TRBJ2-7; clone size: NA; D gene: TRBD1; CDR3 protein: CASSPRGQGAYEQYF; CDR3 DNA: TGTGCCAGCTCGCCGCGAGGACAGGGGGCCTACGAGCAGTACTTC
V gene: TRBV7-7; J gene: TRBJ2-7; clone size: NA; D gene: NA; CDR3 protein: CASSLTSGTGEQYF; CDR3 DNA: TGTGCTAGCAGCTTGACTAGTGGGACGGGCGAGCAGTACTTC
V gene: TRBV6-1; J gene: TRBJ2-7; clone size: NA; D gene: NA; CDR3 protein: CASTTQGISYEQYF; CDR3 DNA: TGTGCCAGCACCACACAGGGTATTTCCTACGAGCAGTACTTC
V gene: TRBV28; J gene: TRBJ1-1; clone size: NA; D gene: NA; CDR3 protein: CASTFGGLSRNTEAFF; CDR3 DNA: TGTGCCAGCACTTTCGGGGGGCTAAGTCGGAACACTGAAGCTTTCTTT
V gene: TRBV12-5; J gene: TRBJ2-7; clone size: NA; D gene: NA; CDR3 protein: CASGFDRRPYEQYF; CDR3 DNA: TGTGCTAGTGGTTTCGACAGGAGACCCTACGAGCAGTACTTC
V gene: TRBV21-1; J gene: TRBJ2-7; clone size: NA; D gene: NA; CDR3 protein: CASSEKHSSYEQYF; CDR3 DNA: TGTGCCAGCAGCGAAAAACATAGCTCCTACGAGCAGTACTTC
V gene: TRBV5-1; J gene: TRBJ2-7; clone size: once; D gene: TRBD1; CDR3 protein: CASSFGQGGASYEQYF; CDR3 DNA: TGCGCCAGCAGCTTCGGACAGGGGGGGGCCTCCTACGAGCAGTACTTC
V gene: TRBV11-2; J gene: TRBJ1-1; clone size: NA; D gene: TRBD1; CDR3 protein: CASSHPGQGAVRAFF; CDR3 DNA: TGTGCCAGCAGCCATCCGGGACAGGGGGCGGTAAGAGCTTTCTTT
V gene: TRBV6-5; J gene: TRBJ1-1; clone size: NA; D gene: TRBD1; CDR3 protein: CASSYNFGQGEAEAFF; CDR3 DNA: TGTGCCAGCAGTTATAACTTCGGACAGGGGGAGGCTGAAGCTTTCTTT
V gene: TRBV5-1; J gene: TRBJ2-3; clone size: once; D gene: TRBD2; CDR3 protein: CASSLDGGRFTTDTQYF; CDR3 DNA: TGCGCCAGCAGCTTGGATGGCGGGAGGTTTACCACAGATACGCAGTATTTT
V gene: TRBV28; J gene: TRBJ1-2; clone size: NA; D gene: NA; CDR3 protein: CASIRRGIDFGYTF; CDR3 DNA: TGTGCCAGCATAAGGAGGGGGATTGATTTTGGCTACACCTTC
V gene: TRBV6-1; J gene: TRBJ2-1; clone size: NA; D gene: NA; CDR3 protein: CASNPDTVNRNEQFF; CDR3 DNA: TGTGCCAGCAACCCCGACACGGTGAATAGAAATGAGCAGTTCTTC
V gene: TRBV7-2; J gene: TRBJ2-5; clone size: NA; D gene: NA; CDR3 protein: CASSWGETQYF; CDR3 DNA: TGTGCCAGCAGCTGGGGGGAGACCCAGTACTTC
V gene: TRBV5-1; J gene: TRBJ1-5; clone size: once; D gene: NA; CDR3 protein: CASSLGGGNQPQHF; CDR3 DNA: TGCGCCAGCAGCTTGGGTGGTGGAAATCAGCCCCAGCATTTT
V gene: TRBV5-6; J gene: TRBJ1-2; clone size: NA; D gene: NA; CDR3 protein: CASSYQGGWGYTF; CDR3 DNA: TGTGCCAGCAGCTATCAAGGGGGTTGGGGCTACACCTTC
V gene: TRBV11-3; J gene: TRBJ2-1; clone size: NA; D gene: NA; CDR3 protein: CASSAYRKPDEQFF; CDR3 DNA: TGTGCCAGCAGCGCGTACAGGAAGCCCGATGAGCAGTTCTTC
V gene: TRBV9; J gene: TRBJ1-2; clone size: once; D gene: NA; CDR3 protein: CASSAYKGRSYGYTF; CDR3 DNA: TGTGCCAGCAGCGCATACAAGGGGAGAAGTTATGGCTACACCTTC
V gene: TRBV7-9; J gene: TRBJ1-1; clone size: NA; D gene: NA; CDR3 protein: CASNGQPNTEAFF; CDR3 DNA: TGTGCCAGCAACGGACAGCCGAACACTGAAGCTTTCTTT
V gene: TRBV7-8; J gene: TRBJ1-5; clone size: NA; D gene: TRBD1; CDR3 protein: CASSPDRPSQPQHF; CDR3 DNA: TGTGCCAGCAGCCCGGACAGGCCGAGCCAGCCCCAGCATTTT
V gene: TRBV5-5; J gene: TRBJ1-2; clone size: NA; D gene: NA; CDR3 protein: CASSLRSTRGYTF; CDR3 DNA: TGTGCCAGCAGCTTGCGATCGACCCGTGGCTACACCTTC
V gene: TRBV5-1; J gene: TRBJ2-1; clone size: NA; D gene: TRBD2; CDR3 protein: CASRGLAGLGNEQFF; CDR3 DNA: TGCGCCAGCAGGGGACTAGCGGGCCTCGGGAATGAGCAGTTCTTC
V gene: TRBV6-5; J gene: TRBJ2-7; clone size: NA; D gene: NA; CDR3 protein: CASSSYEPGSGVEQYF; CDR3 DNA: TGTGCCAGCAGTTCTTATGAACCGGGCTCTGGGGTCGAGCAGTACTTC
V gene: TRBV5-1; J gene: TRBJ1-1; clone size: NA; D gene: NA; CDR3 protein: CASSAQDTEAFF; CDR3 DNA: TGCGCCAGCAGCGCCCAGGACACTGAAGCTTTCTTT
V gene: TRBV28; J gene: TRBJ1-2; clone size: NA; D gene: NA; CDR3 protein: CASSADPGPYGYTF; CDR3 DNA: TGTGCCAGCAGTGCCGACCCGGGACCTTATGGCTACACCTTC
V gene: TRBV7-7; J gene: TRBJ2-1; clone size: NA; D gene: TRBD2; CDR3 protein: CASSSGGANFNEQFF; CDR3 DNA: TGTGCCAGCAGCTCCGGGGGGGCGAACTTCAATGAGCAGTTCTTC
V gene: TRBV5-1; J gene: TRBJ2-1; clone size: NA; D gene: TRBD2; CDR3 protein: CASSRRTSGGGHEQFF; CDR3 DNA: TGCGCCAGCAGCAGGAGGACTAGCGGGGGAGGCCATGAGCAGTTCTTC
V gene: TRBV16; J gene: TRBJ2-7; clone size: NA; D gene: NA; CDR3 protein: CASSLSVVGRYEQYF; CDR3 DNA: TGTGCCAGCAGCCTCTCCGTGGTAGGGCGATACGAGCAGTACTTC
V gene: TRBV11-1; J gene: TRBJ2-7; clone size: NA; D gene: TRBD1; CDR3 protein: CASSLASGQRISYEQYF; CDR3 DNA: TGTGCCAGCAGCTTAGCCTCGGGACAGCGGATCTCCTACGAGCAGTACTTC
V gene: TRBV11-1; J gene: TRBJ2-1; clone size: NA; D gene: TRBD2; CDR3 protein: CASSANSQRGGNEQFF; CDR3 DNA: TGTGCCAGCAGCGCCAACTCTCAGCGGGGAGGCAATGAGCAGTTCTTC